This T cell receptor beta chain was sequenced in a study of neurological immune-mediated disorders. The J segment lost 7 bases and the V segment lost 2 bases, leaving 10 bases of the junction unmatched. The CDR3 has 17 amino acids. Notes on the study in general: No CDR3 amino acid sequences were shared by expanded clones across subjects, suggesting private repertoires in all groups.

One entry per CDR3 protein results from TCRdb running MiXCR on the 5' RACE reads. This table holds approximately 87,000 distinct CDR3 sequences, approximately 14% found once. Ten or more counts support this clonotype. Its antigen is undetermined. The sequence was obtained from a woman aged 50 to 60 in good health. The V call is TRBV12-3 or TRBV12-4, the J call TRBJ2-2, with 10 bases matching TRBD2. Sequences were obtained from PBMCs. The CDR3 loop reads CASSLRASGRWGGELFF. In nucleotides, the CDR3 is TGTGCCAGCAGTTTACGGGCTAGCGGGAGATGGGGCGGGGAGCTGTTTTTT.